Listed here are 8 T cell receptor beta chains from one sample, sequenced in a study of blood T cell repertoires in COVID-19. The repertoire was sequenced with immunoSEQ multiplex PCR; TCRdb's copy has only in-frame clones and lacks some. The sample holds about 220,000 clones, over 75% seen once. Sequencing input: PBMCs or T cells enriched from blood (not recorded which). The receptor source for this set is a woman aged 60-70 years who had recovered from COVID-19.

The V call is TRBV15, the J call TRBJ1-2; possibly TRBD1 for D (5 bases). Germline V CDR1 and CDR2: LNHNV, YYDKDF (reference sequence). This CDR3 region has 15 residues. V lost 0 bases to trimming and J lost 4 bases, with 12 bases between them. The CDR3, as DNA: TGTGCCACCAGCAGAGATACAGGCTCCTTCTATGGCTACACCTTC. It yields the protein CATSRDTGSFYGYTF.

The J gene is TRBJ2-7, the V gene TRBV6-5; D might be TRBD2 (6 bases). The CDR3 totals 15 residues. V was cut by 4 bases and J by 2 bases, with 15 bases left in between. CDR1 is MNHEY, CDR2 SVGAGI, per germline. The CDR3 DNA reads as TGTGCCAGCAGTTCCGCCGGGACTGAGACCTACGAGCAGTACTTC. Translating gives CASSSAGTETYEQYF.

V and J are TRBV6-5 and TRBJ1-2; D is perhaps TRBD1 (6 bases). From germline, CDR1 is MNHEY and CDR2 SVGAGI. The CDR3 extends over 11 amino acids. With 2 bases removed from V and 13 bases from J, the gap between germline ends came to 11 bases. CDR3 bases: TGTGCCAGCAGTTACGGCCAGGGGTTCACCTTC. This gives the protein CASSYGQGFTF.

The chain has TRBV25-1 and TRBJ2-4; the match to TRBD1 covers 8 bases. Trimming took 10 bases from V and 4 from J; bases not matched to a gene: 3. This CDR3 has 12 residues. In germline, CDR1 is MGHDK, CDR2 SYGVNS. CDR3 sequence (DNA): TGTGCCACCCGGACAGGGAAAAACATTCAGTACTTC. This gives the protein CATRTGKNIQYF.

The CDR3 region is CASSSRQGGQPQHF. DNA of the CDR3: TGCGCCAGCAGCTCCCGACAGGGAGGTCAGCCCCAGCATTTT. The V and J genes are TRBV5-1 and TRBJ1-5, with 7 bases fitting TRBD1. Trimming took 3 bases from V and 6 from J; bases not matched to a gene: 6. Germline V gene sequence: CDR1 SGHRS, CDR2 YFSETQ. This CDR3 has 14 residues.

The chain links TRBV6-5 to TRBJ1-2, with 7 bases aligning to TRBD1. The ends lost 0 bases at V and 4 bases at J; junction bases unmatched: 5. Germline V gene data show CDR1 as MNHEY and CDR2 as SVGAGI. The CDR3 has 15 amino acids. This CDR3 reads CASSYSEGQPYGYTF. The CDR3, as DNA: TGTGCCAGCAGTTACTCTGAGGGACAGCCCTATGGCTACACCTTC.

The chain uses TRBV30 and TRBJ2-2; 7 bases are a match to TRBD1. V dropped 6 bases and J dropped 1; count of bases not matched to a gene: 2. Germline V gene sequence: CDR1 GTSNPN, CDR2 SVGIG (reference sequence). This CDR3 has 13 amino acids. Written as DNA, the CDR3 is TGTGCCTGCCGACAGGGGAACACCGGGGAGCTGTTTTTT. This sequence encodes CACRQGNTGELFF. Full variable domain (outside the CDR3, taken from reference TRBV30 and TRBJ2-2): SQTIHQWPATLVQPVGSPLSLECTVEGTSNPNLYWYRQAAGRGLQLLFYSVGIGQISSEVPQNLSASRPQDRQFILSSKKLLLSDSGFYLCACRQGNTGELFFGEGSRLTVL.

This sequence joins TRBV5-5 and TRBJ2-3, with 7 bases identical to TRBD1. Germline V gene sequence: CDR1 SGHKS, CDR2 YYEKEE (reference sequence). Germline trimming cut 0 bases from V and 2 bases from J; bases unmatched to any gene: 6. This CDR3 has 16 amino acids. CDR3 bases: TGTGCCAGCAGCTTGGAAGGGGACAGCTCCACAGATACGCAGTATTTT. Protein product: CASSLEGDSSTDTQYF. The full variable domain, in which reference TRBV5-5 and TRBJ2-3 provide the parts outside the CDR3, is DAGVTQSPTHLIKTRGQQVTLRCSPISGHKSVSWYQQVLGQGPQFIFQYYEKEERGRGNFPDRFSARQFPNYSSELNVNALLLGDSALYLCASSLEGDSSTDTQYFGPGTRLTVL.